One and the same sample provided the 10 T cell receptor beta chains below, sequenced in a study of T cell repertoires in cytomegalovirus infection. TCRdb reprocessed the reads via MiXCR and lists one record per CDR3 protein. The sample yields about 310,000 distinct CDR3 sequences, roughly a sixth seen once. The sample comprised PBMCs. Receptor source: a human donor in good health (CMV status not recorded). Some clones in this sample may be carry-over from other donors' samples.

At least ten counts were recorded for this clonotype. The chain is built from TRBV7-2 and TRBJ1-1; 8 positions agree with TRBD1. After removal of 3 bases from V and 6 bases from J, the junction contained 9 bases not matched to a gene. The CDR3 covers 15 residues. Germline values: CDR1 SGHTA, CDR2 FQGNSA. The DNA for the CDR3 is TGTGCCAGCAGCTTGAGGAGACAGGGGCTTTCTGAAGCTTTCTTT. Its translation: CASSLRRQGLSEAFF.

This clonotype has a count of ten or more. The gene calls are TRBV15 and TRBJ2-1; TRBD2 matches at 7 bases. V dropped 2 bases and J dropped 0; count of bases not matched to a gene: 4. CDR3 length equals 16 residues. The germline V gene encodes CDR1 LNHNV and CDR2 YYDKDF (reference sequence). Written as DNA, the CDR3 is TGTGCCACCAGCAGAACGCGGACTAGCTCCTACAATGAGCAGTTCTTC. Translating it yields CATSRTRTSSYNEQFF. Based on the CDR3 plus reference TRBV15 and TRBJ2-1, the full variable domain is DAMVIQNPRYQVTQFGKPVTLSCSQTLNHNVMYWYQQKSSQAPKLLFHYYDKDFNNEADTPDNFQSRRPNTSFCFLDIRSPGLGDTAMYLCATSRTRTSSYNEQFFGPGTRLTVL.

In this sample, this clonotype turned up a few times. The chain joins TRBV25-1 to TRBJ1-4; a weak D match, TRBD1 (5 bases). Germline V gives CDR1 MGHDK, CDR2 SYGVNS. V was pared by 1 base and J by 7 bases, with 16 bases between. The CDR3 has 16 amino acids. The CDR3 DNA is TGTGCCAGCAGTGAATCTAGGAGGGGAGGGACTGAAAAACTGTTTTTT. It is translated as CASSESRRGGTEKLFF.

This clonotype was seen many times. The chain couples TRBV7-8 to TRBJ1-1; D is undetermined. The CDR3 sequence is 12 residues long. Trimming stripped 2 bases from V and 5 bases from J, with 6 bases between. Germline loops: CDR1 SGHVS, CDR2 FQNEAQ. CDR3 residues: CASSLWATEAFF. The CDR3 DNA sequence: TGTGCCAGCAGCTTATGGGCGACTGAAGCTTTCTTT.

This clonotype was recorded many times. CDR3 sequence reads: CASSLEAGVTTDTQYF. The CDR3 DNA follows: TGTGCCAGCAGTTTAGAGGCGGGGGTAACCACAGATACGCAGTATTTT. The rearrangement links TRBV12-3 or TRBV12-4 to TRBJ2-3, with 7 bases fitting TRBD2. The length of the CDR3 is 16 residues. Trimming took 1 base from V and 2 from J; bases not matched to a gene: 6.

This clonotype was picked up many times. The chain employs TRBV7-2 and TRBJ2-1, with 8 bases identical to TRBD2. Losses at the gene ends were 1 base for V and 8 bases for J; bases not matched to a gene: 7. Germline V gene sequence: CDR1 SGHTA, CDR2 FQGNSA. The CDR3 is 15 residues long. This CDR3 is CASSLVGTRGDEQFF. In DNA, the CDR3 is TGTGCCAGCAGCTTAGTAGGGACTAGGGGGGATGAGCAGTTCTTC.

This clonotype appeared many times. V usage is TRBV12-3 or TRBV12-4 and J usage is TRBJ2-7, with D tentatively TRBD2 (5 bases). V was pared by 6 bases and J by 6 bases, with 12 bases between. The CDR3 extends over 12 amino acids. CDR3 sequence (DNA): TGTGCCAGCAGGACTAAGGGCCTCGAGCAGTACTTC. Translation gives CASRTKGLEQYF.

The J gene is TRBJ1-2, the V gene TRBV9, with TRBD1 matching over 10 bases. The length of the CDR3 is 16 residues. Germline V gene data show CDR1 as SGDLS and CDR2 as YYNGEE. V dropped 3 bases and J dropped 2; count of bases not matched to a gene: 7. CDR3 DNA: TGTGCCAGCAGCGGGGTTGCGGACAGGGGGAACTATGGCTACACCTTC. Its translation: CASSGVADRGNYGYTF.

This clonotype appeared a few times. The chain couples TRBV2 to TRBJ2-7; 7 bases align to TRBD1. This CDR3 is 13 amino acids long. J gave up 5 bases and V 5 bases, and 6 bases lay outside the gene matches. Germline V gene data show CDR1 as SNHLY and CDR2 as FYNNEI. CDR3: CASSTQGWDEQYF. DNA of the CDR3: TGTGCCAGCAGTACACAGGGGTGGGACGAGCAGTACTTC.

This clonotype is a singleton in its sample. The CDR3 coding sequence is TGCAGTGCTAGGTCCAGGGGTTTTGTGGGAAACACCATATATTTT. It yields the protein CSARSRGFVGNTIYF. The chain couples TRBV20-1 to TRBJ1-3; tentatively, D is TRBD1 (6 bases). The germline gives CDR1 DFQATT, CDR2 SNEGSKA (reference sequence). Trimming shortened V by 3 bases and J by 4 bases, and 16 bases separated the two germline ends. The CDR3 is 15 amino acids.